This T cell receptor (beta chain) stems from a study of cytomegalovirus exposure and HLA in healthy donors. Study information: Out of 180 million or so T cells, an earlier analysis found 117 million unique TCR beta sequences in total. Study results and caveats: For cytomegalovirus status, the classifier reportedly gave diagnoses with high specificity and sensitivity. As a later analysis showed, several of the most significant clusters appeared to be linked to common viral pathogens. Apparent HLA restriction characterized most CMV-associated TCR beta chains in a later analysis.

The PCR employed 60 Vbeta primers together with 13 Jbeta primers. Clones were read by immunoSEQ multiplex PCR, and TCRdb kept only the in-frame ones, dropping some. The data contain about 110,000 clones, 69% of them singletons. V lost 7 bases, J lost 4 bases, and 17 bases lay in between. There are 14 residues in the CDR3. The germline gives CDR1 MDHEN, CDR2 SYDVKM. Details on this clone: What it recognizes is unknown.

The clonotype originates from a man aged 25-45 years in good health and CMV-seronegative. Material for sequencing was PBMCs. The chain carries TRBV28 and TRBJ2-7, with D possibly TRBD1 on 6 matching bases. The CDR3 region has the DNA TGTGCCAGCATAGACACAGGGTCTAGGTACGAGCAGTACTTC. Translated, it gives CASIDTGSRYEQYF. The variable domain in full, with the rest retrieved from reference TRBV28 and TRBJ2-7, is DVKVTQSSRYLVKRTGEKVFLECVQDMDHENMFWYRQDPGLGLRLIYFSYDVKMKEKGDIPEGYSVSREKKERFSLILESASTNQTSMYLCASIDTGSRYEQYFGPGTRLTVT.